A selection of T cell receptor beta chains follows, all from one sample in a study of PD-L1 blockade in urothelial cancer. Assay used: immunoSEQ multiplex PCR; TCRdb lists only in-frame clones, some missing. The sample has 50,000 to 55,000 clones, roughly four fifths seen once; the top ten hold 4%. The specimen comprised PBMCs, sampled around atezolizumab (anti-PD-L1) treatment. Receptor source: an older man with urothelial cancer. Both conserved end residues are part of each CDR3. The D gene is left open where the match is weak. Size is stated for part of the rows, as once, few or many counts, or as a class when the clone is expanded.

D gene | J gene | V gene | clone size | CDR3 DNA | CDR3 protein
TRBD2 | TRBJ2-1 | TRBV29-1 | - | TGCAGCGTTGCCCTAGCGGGGGATAATGAGCAGTTCTTC | CSVALAGDNEQFF
TRBD1 | TRBJ2-2 | TRBV7-9 | - | TGTGCCAGCAGCTCCCTGGGACAGGGGGTGGGCAACACCGGGGAGCTGTTTTTT | CASSSLGQGVGNTGELFF
TRBD1 | TRBJ1-1 | TRBV6-1 | few | TGTGCCAGCAGAAGACAGGGGAACACTGAAGCTTTCTTT | CASRRQGNTEAFF
- | TRBJ2-2 | TRBV11-1 | - | TGTGCCAGCAGCTTACGGCGGAGGGGCACCGGGGAGCTGTTTTTT | CASSLRRRGTGELFF
TRBD2 | TRBJ2-3 | TRBV18 | - | TGTGCCAGCGTCTCTAGCGGTAACACAGATACGCAGTATTTT | CASVSSGNTDTQYF
TRBD1 | TRBJ2-7 | TRBV5-1 | - | TGCGCCAGCAGCTTGTCTGTATTAAGGACAGGGACGAACGAGCAGTACTTC | CASSLSVLRTGTNEQYF
TRBD2 | TRBJ2-3 | TRBV27 | - | TGTGCCAGCAGTCCGTCCGGGTGGACTAGCAGTCGACATACGCAGTATTTT | CASSPSGWTSSRHTQYF
TRBD2 | TRBJ2-1 | TRBV7-3 | - | TGTGCCAGCAGCTTAGGTAGCGGGGGGGCGGGTGAGCAGTTCTTC | CASSLGSGGAGEQFF
TRBD1 | TRBJ1-5 | TRBV6-1 | - | TGTGCCAGCAGTGCGACAGGGAATCAGCCCCAGCATTTT | CASSATGNQPQHF
TRBD2 | TRBJ2-1 | TRBV19 | - | TGTGCCAGTAGTATGAGGCTAGCGGGGGGTGACAATGAGCAGTTCTTC | CASSMRLAGGDNEQFF
TRBD2 | TRBJ2-1 | TRBV7-6 | once | TGTGCCAGCAGCTTATCCGGACTAGCGGGAGGGCCTGGGGAGCAGTTCTTC | CASSLSGLAGGPGEQFF
TRBD2 | TRBJ2-7 | TRBV2 | many | TGTGCCAGCAGGGCCGGGACTAGCGGAGTCTACGAGCAGTACTTC | CASRAGTSGVYEQYF
TRBD2 | TRBJ2-1 | TRBV11-3 | - | TGTGCCAGCAGCTTAGGAGCGGGAGTGGGAAATGAGCAGTTCTTC | CASSLGAGVGNEQFF
- | TRBJ2-5 | TRBV11-2 | - | TGTGCCAGCAGCTCTCCCCGGCCAGGGCAGTACCAAGAGACCCAGTACTTC | CASSSPRPGQYQETQYF
- | TRBJ2-2 | TRBV9 | - | TGTGCCAGCTCCAAGGGGGGGAGTAACACCGGGGAGCTGTTTTTT | CASSKGGSNTGELFF
- | TRBJ1-3 | TRBV7-8 | - | TGTGCCAGCGGACTGTTTAGCTCTGGAAACACCATATATTTT | CASGLFSSGNTIYF
TRBD1 | TRBJ1-5 | TRBV28 | - | TGTGCCAGCTCCCTAAGGGGGCTGGGCAATCAGCCCCAGCATTTT | CASSLRGLGNQPQHF
TRBD2 | TRBJ2-3 | TRBV4-2 | - | TGTGCCAGCAGCCAAGGTCTAGCGGGGGGGCCGGGCACAGATACGCAGTATTTT | CASSQGLAGGPGTDTQYF
- | TRBJ1-3 | TRBV14 | - | TGTGCCAGCAGCCAAGACCCTTCCTCTGGAAACACCATATATTTT | CASSQDPSSGNTIYF
- | TRBJ2-2 | TRBV2 | - | TGTGCCAGCAGTAACAGGATAACGAACACCGGGGAGCTGTTTTTT | CASSNRITNTGELFF
- | TRBJ1-1 | TRBV7-9 | - | TGTGCCAGCAGCTTAGCGCAGGGAGGGGGGACTGAAGCTTTCTTT | CASSLAQGGGTEAFF
- | TRBJ2-3 | TRBV29-1 | - | TGCAGCGCCTCCCGGGATAGAACTACAGATACGCAGTATTTT | CSASRDRTTDTQYF
- | TRBJ2-5 | TRBV28 | once | TGTGCCAGCTGCGGGGAGACCCAAGAGACCCAGTACTTC | CASCGETQETQYF
- | TRBJ2-1 | TRBV7-3 | - | TGTGCCAGCAGCTTAAATAGGGGAACTGAGCAGTTCTTC | CASSLNRGTEQFF
- | TRBJ2-1 | TRBV14 | - | TGTGCCAGCAGCCAAGACTTATACAATGAGCAGTTCTTC | CASSQDLYNEQFF
- | TRBJ1-2 | TRBV27 | few | TGTGCCAGCAGCCCCCTTGATAGCGTATATGGCTACACCTTC | CASSPLDSVYGYTF
TRBD1 | TRBJ1-5 | TRBV7-8 | - | TGTGCCAGCAGCTCCGACAGGGCGGCGGGTCAGCCCCAGCATTTT | CASSSDRAAGQPQHF
TRBD1 | TRBJ2-2 | TRBV5-1 | - | TGCGCCAGCAGCCCCGGGACAGCAAACACCGGGGAGCTGTTTTTT | CASSPGTANTGELFF
TRBD1 | TRBJ2-7 | TRBV6-5 | few | TGTGCCAGCAGCCTGGACAGGTTCTCCTACGAGCAGTACTTC | CASSLDRFSYEQYF
- | TRBJ1-1 | TRBV19 | - | TGTGCCAGTAGCTTCACCTGGGGGGGGCAGATGAACACTGAAGCTTTCTTT | CASSFTWGGQMNTEAFF
TRBD1 | TRBJ2-7 | TRBV6-1 | - | TGTGCCAGCATGAGGCAGGGGGCAGGTCCCTACGAGCAGTACTTC | CASMRQGAGPYEQYF
- | TRBJ2-1 | TRBV6-1 | - | TGTGCCAGCAGTTATACGCAGGGAATTGGGGAGCAGTTCTTC | CASSYTQGIGEQFF
TRBD2 | TRBJ2-1 | TRBV28 | - | TGTGCCAGCAGTGATAGCGGGAGGGCCCGCTACAATGAGCAGTTCTTC | CASSDSGRARYNEQFF
- | TRBJ1-1 | TRBV4-3 | - | TGCGCCAGCAGCCCTGACGGTATGGCGGGGGGGTCAACTTTCTTT | CASSPDGMAGGSTFF
TRBD1 | TRBJ2-7 | TRBV4-2 | many | TGTGCCAGCAGCCAGGAGACAGGGATGATCTCCTACGAGCAGTACTTC | CASSQETGMISYEQYF
- | TRBJ2-2 | TRBV18 | - | TGTGCCAGCTCACCACCGGCCTCCAGCGGGGAGCTGTTTTTT | CASSPPASSGELFF
TRBD1 | TRBJ1-3 | TRBV7-9 | - | TGTGCCAGCAGCGCGACAGGGTTCCCTGGAAACACCATATATTTT | CASSATGFPGNTIYF